This T cell receptor beta chain appears in the sequencing data of a study of T cell repertoires in cytomegalovirus infection (dated by TCRdb to about 2019). General notes on the study: The HLA type of each donor mattered for the analysis, because public TCR beta signatures pointed to carriage of CMV infection along with the matching HLA type.

Overall study outcomes, separate from this receptor: In both this cohort and an independent cohort of 350 to 400 donors, the cumulative frequency of public TCR beta family members distinguished carriers of CMV infection plus the relevant HLA type. The ex vivo response was dominated by HLA-C-restricted CMV-specific TCR beta clonotypes, which also provided the single most frequent clonotype in two of eight donors.

This clonotype has at least ten counts. Its binding antigen is unknown. No much larger clone is present one base from it, and per-base qualities are unavailable. The sample was run on an Illumina HiSeq 1500. TCRdb reprocessed the public reads (quality trimming at Q25 with fastp, clone calling with MiXCR) and kept in-frame beta chains. When rows share a CDR3 protein, they turn into one entry using the most common DNA and genes. The sample records fewer than 85,000 distinct CDR3 sequences, over 3.5% of which are singletons. The ten largest clones represent about 20% of the sample. The receptor was isolated from a human donor in good health (CMV status not recorded). Some clones in this sample may be carry-over from other donors' samples. Sequenced: PBMCs.

Here the CDR3 is given as CASSLTGSNNSPLHF. The sequenced DNA is TGTGCCAGCAGCTTAACGGGGTCCAACAATTCACCCCTCCACTTT. In this chain, TRBV7-3 is recombined with TRBJ1-6, with no D gene named confidently. Reading from cysteine to phenylalanine, the CDR3 counts 15 amino acids. The entry retains the CDR3 DNA only, 45 bases that are in frame from base 1. CDR1 and CDR2 (SGHTA, FQGTGA) derive from the germline V gene. V lost 0 bases and J lost 7 bases; the stretch between them is 10 bases long.